The 14 T cell receptor beta chains presented below share a single source sample, sequenced in a study of T-cell memory formation after mild COVID-19. TCRdb itself ran the 5' RACE reads through MiXCR, one entry per CDR3 protein. Among just over 400,000 distinct CDR3 sequences listed, about 25% were seen once. Material: PBMCs or a T cell subset sorted from them (not recorded which). Receptors were obtained from an adult woman who had mild COVID-19 (a few samples of this study predate the infection). Cell type and time point are not known.

This clonotype was recorded a few times. The chain couples TRBV24-1 to TRBJ2-3; D is unresolved. CDR1 and CDR2 (germline): KGHDR, SFDVKD. The V and J ends lost 5 bases and 4 bases respectively, with 24 bases between them. This CDR3 contains 18 residues. CDR3 nucleotide sequence: TGTGCCACCAGTGCCCGCGGCTCTTTTACTCATCCGGCAGATACGCAGTATTTT. This translates into CATSARGSFTHPADTQYF.

There are a few counts of this clonotype. J is TRBJ2-2 and V is TRBV6-5, with a possible D match to TRBD2 (6 bases). CDR1 and CDR2 from the germline V gene are MNHEY and SVGAGI. There are 17 residues in the CDR3. The V gene lost 6 bases and the J gene lost 6 bases, with 23 bases spanning the gap. The CDR3 DNA reads as TGTGCCAGCAGCCGCCGGTTCTTGGAGGGCGAGGCCGGGGAGCTGTTTTTT. This encodes CASSRRFLEGEAGELFF.

This clonotype was detected only a few times. The chain combines TRBV5-1 with TRBJ2-3; weak D call: TRBD1 (6 bases). The V end lost 2 bases, the J end lost 1 base, and 17 bases lay between the germline ends. Germline-derived CDR1 and CDR2 are SGHRS and YFSETQ. The length of the CDR3 is 17 residues. CDR3 in DNA: TGCGCCAGCAGCTTAGGCAGGGGCCGACCCCGCACAGATACGCAGTATTTT. Translated: CASSLGRGRPRTDTQYF.

J is TRBJ1-1 and V is TRBV7-3, with D uncertain. This CDR3 is built from 13 residues. V lost 5 bases and J lost 2, with 9 bases in between. Germline V gene sequence: CDR1 SGHTA, CDR2 FQGTGA. The CDR3 bases are TGTGCCAGCAGCCAAGCCGTAAACACTGAAGCTTTCTTT. Translating gives CASSQAVNTEAFF. The whole variable domain, filled in from reference TRBV7-3 and TRBJ1-1, reads GAGVSQTPSNKVTEKGKYVELRCDPISGHTALYWYRQSLGQGPEFLIYFQGTGAADDSGLPNDRFFAVRPEGSVSTLKIQRTERGDSAVYLCASSQAVNTEAFFGQGTRLTVV.

The CDR3 sequence: CASSQGAVGQYF. The CDR3 nucleotides are TGTGCCAGCAGCCAAGGGGCAGTAGGGCAGTATTTT. The V call is TRBV3-1, the J call TRBJ2-3; D unresolved. Trimming shortened V by 1 base and J by 11 bases, and 10 bases separated the two germline ends. The CDR3 sequence is 12 residues long. Germline values: CDR1 LGHDT, CDR2 YNNKEL (reference sequence).

The CDR3 nucleotides are TGCGCCAGCAGCTTGGACAGGTCTCTGGGGGAGCTGTTTTTT. Translating gives CASSLDRSLGELFF. This chain joins TRBV5-1 and TRBJ2-2; tentative D call: TRBD1 (5 bases). V was trimmed by 0 bases and J by 8 bases, leaving 11 bases between them. This CDR3 region has 14 residues. From germline, CDR1 is SGHRS and CDR2 YFSETQ.

The chain employs TRBV12-3 or TRBV12-4 and TRBJ1-5, with a possible D match to TRBD1 (5 bases). The CDR3 consists of 13 residues. Trimming shortened V by 9 bases and J by 0 bases, and 9 bases separated the two germline ends. Written as DNA, the CDR3 is TGTGCCAGTAGACAGTATAGCAATCAGCCCCAGCATTTT. This codes for CASRQYSNQPQHF.

This clonotype was detected only a few times. The chain uses TRBV12-3 or TRBV12-4 and TRBJ1-6, with 11 bases lining up with TRBD1. CDR3 size: 15 residues. Germline trimming cut 5 bases from V and 7 bases from J; bases unmatched to any gene: 4. The CDR3 coding sequence is TGTGCCAGCAGTCGTAGGACAGGGGGCAATTCACCCCTCCACTTT. Residues: CASSRRTGGNSPLHF.

The J gene is TRBJ2-1, the V gene TRBV12-3 or TRBV12-4; 12 bases are a match to TRBD1. Trimming at V came to 6 bases and at J to 8 bases, leaving 11 bases not matched to a gene. CDR3 length equals 16 residues. CDR3 loop: CASRLRDRGRKDEQFF. DNA of the CDR3: TGTGCCAGCAGATTAAGGGACAGGGGGCGAAAGGATGAGCAGTTCTTC.

This chain links TRBV7-9 with TRBJ2-1, with 7 bases fitting TRBD2. V shed 6 bases, J shed 6 bases, and the junction held 14 bases outside the gene matches. The CDR3 contains 16 residues. Germline CDR1 is SEHNR and CDR2 is FQNEAQ (reference sequence). The CDR3 region is CASRKTMAGVPNEQFF. CDR3 coding DNA: TGTGCCAGCAGAAAAACAATGGCGGGAGTCCCCAATGAGCAGTTCTTC.

The chain has TRBV27 and TRBJ1-2; 12 bases match TRBD1. The CDR3 covers 16 residues. Germline V gene lookup returns CDR1 MNHEY and CDR2 SMNVEV (reference sequence). V lost 5 bases, J lost 4 bases, and 8 bases stayed unmatched. This CDR3 is CASSKSGTGGLYGYTF. Written as DNA, the CDR3 is TGTGCCAGCAGTAAATCCGGGACAGGGGGCCTCTATGGCTACACCTTC.

This clonotype was recorded a few times. This rearrangement joins TRBV12-3 or TRBV12-4 to TRBJ1-1, with D perhaps TRBD1 (6 bases). This CDR3 spans 19 amino acids. V was trimmed by 3 bases and J by 3 bases, leaving 26 bases between them. The chain's CDR3 is CASSLKVWGGAGLDTEAFF. CDR3 bases: TGTGCCAGCAGTTTGAAGGTGTGGGGGGGCGCAGGGTTAGACACTGAAGCTTTCTTT.

This clonotype was seen more than once but under ten times. V usage is TRBV4-3 and J usage is TRBJ2-1, with D perhaps matching TRBD1 or TRBD2 (6 bases each). Between the trimmed V and J ends, which lost 3 bases and 0 bases, there was a span of 24 bases. CDR3 size: 20 residues. Germline CDR1 and CDR2: LGHNA and YSLEER. As DNA, the CDR3 is TGCGCCAGCAGCCAGAGGGGGGATTTCGAGCGGGTGGGCTCCTACAATGAGCAGTTCTTC. Amino acids: CASSQRGDFERVGSYNEQFF.

This clonotype was counted only a few times. V usage is TRBV6-5 and J usage is TRBJ2-7, with D maybe TRBD2 (5 bases). Looked up from germline, CDR1 is MNHEY and CDR2 is SVGAGI. This CDR3 region has 15 residues. V lost 6 bases, J lost 2 bases, and 17 bases lay in between. The CDR3 loop reads CASSLPGSGTYEQYF. The CDR3 region has the DNA TGTGCCAGCAGCTTACCGGGGTCGGGGACCTACGAGCAGTACTTC.